This is a list of T cell receptor beta chains from one sample in a study of neurological immune-mediated disorders. One entry per CDR3 protein results from TCRdb running MiXCR on the 5' RACE reads. The sample lists tens of thousands of distinct CDR3 sequences, around 25% occurring once. Material: PBMCs. Receptors were obtained from a woman between 65 and 79 years old in good health. Each CDR3 is given with its conserved first and last residue. The D gene is left open where the match is weak. Size tells how often a clone was seen (once, few, many) or the class of an expanded clone, and some rows leave it out.

d_call	cdr3_length	v_call	clone_size	j_call	cdr3_nt	cdr3_aa
TRBD2	17	TRBV9	many	TRBJ2-7	TGTGCCAGCAGCGCCCCACCAATAGCGGGAGCGAGCCACGAGCAGTACTTC	CASSAPPIAGASHEQYF
-	14	TRBV5-1	-	TRBJ2-3	TGCGCCAGCAGCTTGGAACGGCGGGGAGATACGCAGTATTTT	CASSLERRGDTQYF
TRBD1	16	TRBV7-2	many	TRBJ1-5	TGTGCCAGCAGCTTGGCCGGGACAGGGAGCAATCAGCCCCAGCATTTT	CASSLAGTGSNQPQHF
-	15	TRBV24-1	many	TRBJ2-2	TGTGCCACCAGTGACCCCCAAGGGTCTGGCGGGGAGCTGTTTTTT	CATSDPQGSGGELFF
-	13	TRBV6-6	many	TRBJ1-4	TGTGCCAGCAGTTACGGGCTCGGGGAAAAACTGTTTTTT	CASSYGLGEKLFF
-	14	TRBV2	many	TRBJ2-7	TGTGCCAGCAGCCAAGCGGGTCTTATCTACGAGCAGTACTTC	CASSQAGLIYEQYF
-	13	TRBV7-9	-	TRBJ1-5	TGTGCCAGCAGCTGGGCCCAAGAAGGGGCCCAGCATTTT	CASSWAQEGAQHF
TRBD1	15	TRBV5-1	many	TRBJ1-1	TGCGCCAGCAGCATAGAGACAGGGGCGAACACTGAAGCTTTCTTT	CASSIETGANTEAFF
-	14	TRBV6-1	-	TRBJ1-1	TGTGCCAGCAGTGTAGGGGTTGATAACACTGAAGCTTTCTTT	CASSVGVDNTEAFF
-	13	TRBV7-2	many	TRBJ2-3	TGTGCCAGCAGCTTATTCCTCGCAGATACGCAGTATTTT	CASSLFLADTQYF
TRBD2	17	TRBV20-1	many	TRBJ2-1	TGCAGTGCTAGAGATCTATTAGGGCGGGGGATATACAATGAGCAGTTCTTC	CSARDLLGRGIYNEQFF
TRBD1	14	TRBV6-5	-	TRBJ2-7	TGTGCCAGCAGATTCGGGACAGGGGTTTACGAGCAGTACTTC	CASRFGTGVYEQYF
TRBD2	16	TRBV7-2	-	TRBJ2-7	TGTGCCAGCAGCTTAGGGGCTAGCGGGGGATCCTACGAGCAGTACTTC	CASSLGASGGSYEQYF
-	17	TRBV5-1	-	TRBJ2-1	TGTGCCAGCAGCGTCCAGGGGGGAGTGGGCTCCTACAATGAGCAGTTCTTC	CASSVQGGVGSYNEQFF
TRBD1	15	TRBV20-1	many	TRBJ2-5	TGCAGTGCTCCGGACAGGGTAGGGGACCAAGAGACCCAGTACTTC	CSAPDRVGDQETQYF
TRBD2	17	TRBV4-2	few	TRBJ2-7	TGTGCCAGCAGCCAAGGAAACGAATGGACTAGCGGTCATAAGCAGTACTTC	CASSQGNEWTSGHKQYF
-	15	TRBV6-1	many	TRBJ1-2	TGTGCCAGCAGTGAAGCGCCAGGGGCCTACTATGGCTACACCTTC	CASSEAPGAYYGYTF
TRBD2	17	TRBV24-1	many	TRBJ2-1	TGTGCCACCAGTGACCCTAGCCCTAGCGGGGACTACAATGAGCAGTTCTTC	CATSDPSPSGDYNEQFF
-	14	TRBV12-3/TRBV12-4	-	TRBJ1-2	TGTGCCAGCAGCTACGGACCGCAGGGTTATGGCTACACCTTC	CASSYGPQGYGYTF
-	14	TRBV5-1	many	TRBJ2-7	TGCGCCAGCAGCCCCACCGGGTCCGGGGGTGAGCAGTACTTC	CASSPTGSGGEQYF
-	15	TRBV3-1	-	TRBJ1-2	TGTGCCAGCAGCCAAGTCGGCGGCACCAACTATGGCTACACCTTC	CASSQVGGTNYGYTF